These T cell receptor beta chains were read from a single sample in a study of beta chain features in type 1 diabetes. TCRdb's table, derived via immunoSEQ multiplex PCR, lists solely in-frame clones and lacks some. This table has just over 600,000 clones, 15% appearing once. The specimen sequenced was naive CD4+ T cells from blood. These receptors were taken from a man younger than 30 in good health. The CDR3 runs from the conserved cysteine through the conserved F or W. Fields, in order: clone size, V gene, D gene, J gene, CDR3 protein, CDR3 DNA. The D gene is left open where the match is weak. The size field is filled for only some rows; it gives once, few, many or a size class.

>few|TRBV7-3|NA|TRBJ2-7
CASSKLRTNEQYF
TGTGCCAGCAGCAAACTCCGGACAAACGAGCAGTACTTC
>NA|TRBV27|NA|TRBJ1-4
CASRPYRDLNEKLFF
TGTGCCAGCAGACCGTACAGGGATTTGAATGAAAAACTGTTTTTT
>NA|TRBV2|NA|TRBJ1-2
CASSEEQPFFYGYTF
TGTGCCAGCAGTGAAGAACAGCCGTTCTTCTATGGCTACACCTTC
>few|TRBV25-1|NA|TRBJ1-2
CASSVAQPIYGYTF
TGTGCCAGCAGTGTCGCTCAGCCCATATATGGCTACACCTTC
>few|TRBV11-2|NA|TRBJ2-1
CASSTRQGLEGGQFF
TGTGCCAGCAGCACCAGACAGGGTTTAGAGGGAGGCCAGTTCTTC
>few|TRBV28|NA|TRBJ1-2
CASSPEGRDYGYTF
TGTGCCAGCAGCCCCGAGGGCAGGGATTATGGCTACACCTTC
>NA|TRBV7-9|TRBD2|TRBJ2-4
CASSPPGRGGKNIQYF
TGTGCCAGCAGCCCTCCCGGGAGGGGTGGGAAAAACATTCAGTACTTC
>NA|TRBV7-6|TRBD1|TRBJ1-2
CASSLRQGADYGYTF
TGTGCCAGCAGCTTAAGACAGGGCGCGGACTATGGCTACACCTTC
>few|TRBV28|NA|TRBJ1-5
CASRRGTTHNQPQHF
TGTGCCAGCAGGCGGGGGACAACACATAATCAGCCCCAGCATTTT
>few|TRBV28|NA|TRBJ1-1
CASSNVDTEAFF
TGTGCCAGCAGCAACGTGGACACTGAAGCTTTCTTT
>few|TRBV9|TRBD1|TRBJ1-6
CASSVGWQGAYNSPLHF
TGTGCCAGCAGCGTAGGATGGCAGGGGGCATATAATTCACCCCTCCACTTT
>few|TRBV19|NA|TRBJ2-7
CASSSDEQYF
TGTGCCAGTAGTAGTGACGAGCAGTACTTC
>NA|TRBV27|NA|TRBJ2-1
CASRGISYNEQFF
TGTGCCAGCAGGGGGATCTCCTACAATGAGCAGTTCTTC
>NA|TRBV19|NA|TRBJ2-5
CASSIQHRGRSGQETQYF
TGTGCCAGTTCCATACAACATAGAGGACGGAGCGGGCAAGAGACCCAGTACTTC
>NA|TRBV7-3|NA|TRBJ2-4
CASSINREPQNIQYF
TGTGCCAGCAGCATAAACAGGGAACCCCAAAACATTCAGTACTTC
>NA|TRBV7-8|NA|TRBJ1-6
CASSSPSLLRARPPSLHF
TGTGCCAGCAGCTCCCCTTCTTTGTTGAGAGCGAGACCCCCTTCCCTCCACTTT
>NA|TRBV25-1|NA|TRBJ2-1
CASSAWDRTYNEQFF
TGTGCCAGCAGTGCCTGGGACCGTACCTACAATGAGCAGTTCTTC
>few|TRBV10-3|NA|TRBJ2-3
CALRRALLQPDTQYF
TGTGCTCTTAGGAGAGCGCTTCTCCAGCCAGATACGCAGTATTTT
>few|TRBV30|NA|TRBJ2-5
CAWSVPSHREAETQYF
TGTGCCTGGAGTGTACCCTCTCACAGGGAAGCGGAGACCCAGTACTTC
>NA|TRBV6-5|NA|TRBJ2-7
CASSYRQRRTYEQYF
TGTGCCAGCAGTTACAGGCAGCGGCGTACTTACGAGCAGTACTTC
>few|TRBV2|NA|TRBJ1-4
CASNEQASTNEKLFF
TGTGCCAGCAATGAACAGGCGTCAACTAATGAAAAACTGTTTTTT
>NA|TRBV7-2|NA|TRBJ2-5
CASSLAAPPRGETQYF
TGTGCCAGCAGCTTAGCAGCGCCGCCGCGTGGGGAGACCCAGTACTTC
>few|TRBV6-6|TRBD1|TRBJ2-7
CASSYFRDRVYEQYF
TGTGCCAGCAGTTACTTCCGGGACAGGGTCTACGAGCAGTACTTC
>NA|TRBV5-1|NA|TRBJ2-7
CASSSGPNEQYF
TGCGCCAGCAGCTCCGGACCGAATGAGCAGTACTTC
>few|TRBV2|NA|TRBJ2-1
CAKKRRDEQFF
TGTGCCAAGAAGCGGAGGGATGAGCAGTTCTTC
>NA|TRBV28|TRBD2|TRBJ2-3
CASSPGTSGGAGIPKYF
TGTGCCAGCAGTCCAGGGACTAGCGGGGGGGCTGGGATACCCAAGTATTTT
>few|TRBV28|TRBD1|TRBJ2-7
CASSPPPQGEVYF
TGTGCCAGCAGCCCTCCGCCACAGGGGGAAGTGTACTTC
>few|TRBV4-3|TRBD1|TRBJ1-1
CASSQQGAGRAFF
TGCGCCAGCAGCCAACAGGGGGCCGGAAGAGCTTTCTTT
>NA|TRBV5-1|TRBD2|TRBJ2-7
CASSGSGSSYEQYF
TGCGCCAGCAGCGGTAGCGGGAGCTCCTACGAGCAGTACTTC
>few|TRBV28|NA|TRBJ2-7
CASSLVWGVGSREQYF
TGTGCCAGCAGTTTAGTTTGGGGGGTAGGATCGCGAGAGCAGTACTTC
>NA|TRBV29-1|NA|TRBJ2-5
CTAVLGETQYF
TGCACGGCTGTCCTGGGGGAGACCCAGTACTTC